This is a list of T cell receptor beta chains from one sample in a study of a mutant IDH1 vaccine in newly diagnosed glioma. The assay was immunoSEQ multiplex PCR, and TCRdb's table has in-frame clones only and misses some. This table holds tens of thousands of clones, 86% found once. Source: PBMCs, taken from a glioma patient treated with radiotherapy, temozolomide or both. These receptors originate from a man aged 35 to 55 with glioma. Each CDR3 is given with its conserved first and last residue. Each record gives: D gene, clone size, CDR3 length, V gene, J gene, CDR3 DNA, CDR3 protein. D genes are given only for firm matches. Only some rows state a clone size, as once, few, many or a class for expanded clones.

d_gene: -
abundance: -
len: 12
v_gene: TRBV5-1
j_gene: TRBJ1-1
CDR3nt: TGCGCCAGCAGCTTGGAAATCACTGAAGCTTTCTTT
CDR3aa: CASSLEITEAFF

d_gene: -
abundance: -
len: 16
v_gene: TRBV9
j_gene: TRBJ2-7
CDR3nt: TGTGCCAGCAGCGTAGCGGGTAGCGGACACTCCTACGAGCAGTACTTC
CDR3aa: CASSVAGSGHSYEQYF

d_gene: TRBD1
abundance: few
len: 15
v_gene: TRBV10-3
j_gene: TRBJ2-4
CDR3nt: TGTGCCATCAGTGAGCCCAGGACAGGGGGCGGCATTCAGTACTTC
CDR3aa: CAISEPRTGGGIQYF

d_gene: -
abundance: few
len: 12
v_gene: TRBV7-9
j_gene: TRBJ2-1
CDR3nt: TGTGCCAGCAGCTTAGATGAGGTTGAGCAGTTCTTC
CDR3aa: CASSLDEVEQFF

d_gene: TRBD2
abundance: -
len: 13
v_gene: TRBV27
j_gene: TRBJ2-5
CDR3nt: TGTGCCAGCAGTCCACTCGGGAGGGAGACCCAGTACTTC
CDR3aa: CASSPLGRETQYF

d_gene: -
abundance: -
len: 14
v_gene: TRBV19
j_gene: TRBJ2-3
CDR3nt: TGTGCCAGTAGTATAGGGGATAGCACAGATACGCAGTATTTT
CDR3aa: CASSIGDSTDTQYF

d_gene: -
abundance: -
len: 14
v_gene: TRBV7-6
j_gene: TRBJ2-3
CDR3nt: TGTGCCAGCAGCTTAGCGCTACGCACAGATACGCAGTATTTT
CDR3aa: CASSLALRTDTQYF

d_gene: -
abundance: -
len: 12
v_gene: TRBV28
j_gene: TRBJ1-5
CDR3nt: TGTGCCAGCAGCCCACCTATCCAGCCCCAGCATTTT
CDR3aa: CASSPPIQPQHF

d_gene: TRBD1
abundance: -
len: 16
v_gene: TRBV10-3
j_gene: TRBJ1-4
CDR3nt: TGCACGAACGTAGGCGGGACAGGGTTATCCAATGAAAAACTGTTTTTT
CDR3aa: CTNVGGTGLSNEKLFF

d_gene: -
abundance: -
len: 13
v_gene: TRBV4-2
j_gene: TRBJ2-2
CDR3nt: TGTGCCAGCAGCCAAGACTTAGAAAGGGAGCTGTTTTTT
CDR3aa: CASSQDLERELFF

d_gene: TRBD1
abundance: -
len: 14
v_gene: TRBV10-3
j_gene: TRBJ1-1
CDR3nt: TGTGCCATCAGCCATGGACAGGTGAACACTGAAGCTTTCTTT
CDR3aa: CAISHGQVNTEAFF

d_gene: -
abundance: -
len: 12
v_gene: TRBV27
j_gene: TRBJ1-1
CDR3nt: TGTGCCAGCAGTTTTTCCGGGCGTGAAGCTTTCTTT
CDR3aa: CASSFSGREAFF

d_gene: TRBD2
abundance: -
len: 15
v_gene: TRBV10-3
j_gene: TRBJ2-4
CDR3nt: TGTGCCATCAGCATAATAGCGGGAACGAAAAGCATTCAGTACTTC
CDR3aa: CAISIIAGTKSIQYF

d_gene: TRBD2
abundance: -
len: 16
v_gene: TRBV25-1
j_gene: TRBJ2-3
CDR3nt: TGTGCCAGCAGTGTGGGACTAGCGGGGCGCACAGATACGCAGTATTTT
CDR3aa: CASSVGLAGRTDTQYF

d_gene: -
abundance: -
len: 16
v_gene: TRBV5-1
j_gene: TRBJ1-1
CDR3nt: TGCGCCAGCAGCGGGTGGGGGACGGCGCTGAACACTGAAGCTTTCTTT
CDR3aa: CASSGWGTALNTEAFF

d_gene: -
abundance: -
len: 14
v_gene: TRBV15
j_gene: TRBJ2-3
CDR3nt: TGTGCCACCAGCAGAGATCTTAATTTAAATACGCAGTATTTT
CDR3aa: CATSRDLNLNTQYF

d_gene: -
abundance: -
len: 13
v_gene: TRBV5-1
j_gene: TRBJ2-7
CDR3nt: TGCGCCAGCAGCTTCCAGGGATCCTACGAGCAGTACTTC
CDR3aa: CASSFQGSYEQYF

d_gene: -
abundance: once
len: 15
v_gene: TRBV13
j_gene: TRBJ2-1
CDR3nt: TGTGCCAGCAGTTCGGGAGACTCGTTGACGAATGAGCAGTTCTTC
CDR3aa: CASSSGDSLTNEQFF

d_gene: -
abundance: once
len: 14
v_gene: TRBV7-7
j_gene: TRBJ2-3
CDR3nt: TGTGCTAGCAGCCAGCTGGGACGCACAGATACGCAGTATTTT
CDR3aa: CASSQLGRTDTQYF

d_gene: -
abundance: -
len: 15
v_gene: TRBV7-3
j_gene: TRBJ2-7
CDR3nt: TGTGCCAGCAGCCCTCTCAGGGCAGGGAGGAGCGAGCAGTACTTC
CDR3aa: CASSPLRAGRSEQYF

d_gene: -
abundance: once
len: 16
v_gene: TRBV6-1
j_gene: TRBJ1-1
CDR3nt: TGTGCCAGCAGTGAAGGACAGGCTTTTCCCCCCCTCAGGGCTTTCTTT
CDR3aa: CASSEGQAFPPLRAFF

d_gene: -
abundance: -
len: 16
v_gene: TRBV6-5
j_gene: TRBJ2-3
CDR3nt: TGTGCCAGCAGTTACTCGATGGACCGGGGCACAGATACGCAGTATTTT
CDR3aa: CASSYSMDRGTDTQYF

d_gene: TRBD2
abundance: -
len: 15
v_gene: TRBV6-5
j_gene: TRBJ2-2
CDR3nt: TGTGCCAGCAGTTATGGTGGGAGGGGCACCGGGGAGCTGTTTTTT
CDR3aa: CASSYGGRGTGELFF

d_gene: -
abundance: -
len: 14
v_gene: TRBV5-1
j_gene: TRBJ1-1
CDR3nt: TGCGCCAGCAGCTTGGAAGTACGGGGCACTGAAGCTTTCTTT
CDR3aa: CASSLEVRGTEAFF

d_gene: TRBD1
abundance: -
len: 13
v_gene: TRBV10-3
j_gene: TRBJ1-2
CDR3nt: TGTGCCACCGATAAACAGGGGGCCTATGGCTACACCTTC
CDR3aa: CATDKQGAYGYTF

d_gene: TRBD2
abundance: -
len: 14
v_gene: TRBV11-1
j_gene: TRBJ2-3
CDR3nt: TGTGCCAGCAGCTTAGGGGTAGCGGGACTTACGCAGTATTTT
CDR3aa: CASSLGVAGLTQYF

d_gene: -
abundance: -
len: 15
v_gene: TRBV5-1
j_gene: TRBJ1-4
CDR3nt: TGCGCCAGCAGCGCCAGACAGTACCGGCGGTCGGAACTGTTTTTT
CDR3aa: CASSARQYRRSELFF

d_gene: TRBD1
abundance: -
len: 13
v_gene: TRBV11-1
j_gene: TRBJ1-1
CDR3nt: TGTGCCAGCAGTTTCCAGGGGGACACTGAAGCTTTCTTT
CDR3aa: CASSFQGDTEAFF

d_gene: -
abundance: -
len: 14
v_gene: TRBV5-5
j_gene: TRBJ1-1
CDR3nt: TGTGCCAGCAGCTTTTTGAGCAGGGGCACTGAAGCTTTCTTT
CDR3aa: CASSFLSRGTEAFF

d_gene: -
abundance: once
len: 12
v_gene: TRBV4-1
j_gene: TRBJ2-2
CDR3nt: TGCGCCAGCAGCCACCTCGGCGGGGAGCTGTTTTTT
CDR3aa: CASSHLGGELFF

d_gene: -
abundance: -
len: 14
v_gene: TRBV5-6
j_gene: TRBJ1-2
CDR3nt: TGTGCCAGCACCCCTTGGCGACGTAGCTATGGCTACACCTTC
CDR3aa: CASTPWRRSYGYTF

d_gene: TRBD1
abundance: once
len: 14
v_gene: TRBV15
j_gene: TRBJ1-1
CDR3nt: TGTGCCACCAGCATCGACAGGGGGAACACTGAAGCTTTCTTT
CDR3aa: CATSIDRGNTEAFF

d_gene: -
abundance: -
len: 11
v_gene: TRBV5-1
j_gene: TRBJ1-2
CDR3nt: TGCGCCAGCAGCTTGGGGGGTGGCTACACCTTC
CDR3aa: CASSLGGGYTF

d_gene: -
abundance: -
len: 17
v_gene: TRBV19
j_gene: TRBJ1-3
CDR3nt: TGTGCCAGCCGTAGTGTACGGCGGACAGATAACGGAAACACCATATATTTT
CDR3aa: CASRSVRRTDNGNTIYF

d_gene: TRBD1
abundance: -
len: 14
v_gene: TRBV28
j_gene: TRBJ1-2
CDR3nt: TGTGCCAGCACCCTGGGGACAGCCGTAGAAGCTAGTACCTTC
CDR3aa: CASTLGTAVEASTF

d_gene: -
abundance: -
len: 14
v_gene: TRBV19
j_gene: TRBJ2-1
CDR3nt: TGTGCCAGTAGGGACAGCCTCCCGTACAATGAGCAGTTCTTC
CDR3aa: CASRDSLPYNEQFF

d_gene: TRBD2
abundance: -
len: 13
v_gene: TRBV4-2
j_gene: TRBJ2-7
CDR3nt: TGTGCCAGCAGCCCCCAAAGGGGAGGGGAGCAGTACTTC
CDR3aa: CASSPQRGGEQYF

d_gene: -
abundance: -
len: 11
v_gene: TRBV9
j_gene: TRBJ1-1
CDR3nt: TGTGCCAGCAGCGGATCGGGTGAAGCTTTCTTT
CDR3aa: CASSGSGEAFF

d_gene: -
abundance: -
len: 15
v_gene: TRBV30
j_gene: TRBJ2-1
CDR3nt: TGTGCCTGGAGAAGGGGCGGGGCCCCCTACAATGAGCAGTTCTTC
CDR3aa: CAWRRGGAPYNEQFF

d_gene: TRBD1
abundance: -
len: 16
v_gene: TRBV5-1
j_gene: TRBJ1-2
CDR3nt: TGCGCCAGCAGCTTGGGGACCACAGGGGACCCTGCGGGCTACACCTTC
CDR3aa: CASSLGTTGDPAGYTF

d_gene: -
abundance: -
len: 13
v_gene: TRBV5-6
j_gene: TRBJ2-7
CDR3nt: TGTGCCAGCAGACTCGGACAGACCTACGAGCAGTACTTC
CDR3aa: CASRLGQTYEQYF

d_gene: TRBD2
abundance: -
len: 14
v_gene: TRBV29-1
j_gene: TRBJ2-7
CDR3nt: TGCAGCGTCGGGGGACTAGCGGCCTCCTACGAGCAGTACTTC
CDR3aa: CSVGGLAASYEQYF

d_gene: TRBD1
abundance: -
len: 14
v_gene: TRBV19
j_gene: TRBJ1-1
CDR3nt: TGTGCCAGTAGTATGCTGGGACAGTACACTGAAGCTTTCTTT
CDR3aa: CASSMLGQYTEAFF

d_gene: TRBD1
abundance: -
len: 15
v_gene: TRBV6-5
j_gene: TRBJ2-7
CDR3nt: TGTGCCAGCAGGGGACAGGGCGTTAGTCTGTACGAGCAGTACTTC
CDR3aa: CASRGQGVSLYEQYF

d_gene: TRBD1
abundance: -
len: 15
v_gene: TRBV19
j_gene: TRBJ1-2
CDR3nt: TGTGCCAGTGCTCCCGGGACAGGGAATAACTATGGCTACACCTTC
CDR3aa: CASAPGTGNNYGYTF

d_gene: TRBD1
abundance: -
len: 16
v_gene: TRBV6-6
j_gene: TRBJ2-3
CDR3nt: TGTGCCAGCAGTTACTCGGACAGGGGGCCCACAGATACGCAGTATTTT
CDR3aa: CASSYSDRGPTDTQYF

d_gene: TRBD2
abundance: -
len: 17
v_gene: TRBV10-3
j_gene: TRBJ2-7
CDR3nt: TGTGCCATCAGTGAGTCTCTAGCGGGACCCAAATCCTACGAGCAGTACTTC
CDR3aa: CAISESLAGPKSYEQYF

d_gene: -
abundance: -
len: 14
v_gene: TRBV2
j_gene: TRBJ1-4
CDR3nt: TGTGCCAGCATGGCGGGGCGGCAGAATGAAAAACTGTTTTTT
CDR3aa: CASMAGRQNEKLFF

d_gene: -
abundance: -
len: 13
v_gene: TRBV7-9
j_gene: TRBJ2-5
CDR3nt: TGTGCCAGCAGCAGAGTTAGAGGGGAGACCCAGTACTTC
CDR3aa: CASSRVRGETQYF